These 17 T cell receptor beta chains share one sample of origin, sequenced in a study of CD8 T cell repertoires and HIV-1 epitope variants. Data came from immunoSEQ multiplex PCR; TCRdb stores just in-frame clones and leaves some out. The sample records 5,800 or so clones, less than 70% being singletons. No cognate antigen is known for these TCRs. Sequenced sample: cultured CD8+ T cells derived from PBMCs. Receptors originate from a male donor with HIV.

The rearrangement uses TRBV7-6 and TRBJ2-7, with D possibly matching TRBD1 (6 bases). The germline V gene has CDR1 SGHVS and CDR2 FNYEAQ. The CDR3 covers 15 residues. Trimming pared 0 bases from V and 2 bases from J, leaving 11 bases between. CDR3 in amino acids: CASSLAPDRPYEQYF. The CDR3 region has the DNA TGTGCCAGCAGCTTAGCCCCTGACAGGCCCTACGAGCAGTACTTC.

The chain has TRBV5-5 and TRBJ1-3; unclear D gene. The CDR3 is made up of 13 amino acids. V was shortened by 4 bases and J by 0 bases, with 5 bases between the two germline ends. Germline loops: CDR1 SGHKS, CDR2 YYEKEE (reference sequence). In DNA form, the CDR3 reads TGTGCCAGCAGCGCCTGCTCTGGAAACACCATATATTTT. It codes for CASSACSGNTIYF.

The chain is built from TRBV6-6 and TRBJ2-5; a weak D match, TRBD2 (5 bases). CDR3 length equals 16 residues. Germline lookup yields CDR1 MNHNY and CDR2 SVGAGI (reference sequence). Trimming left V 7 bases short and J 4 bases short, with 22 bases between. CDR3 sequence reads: CASIRNPSSRGETQYF. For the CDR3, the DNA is TGTGCCAGCATCCGAAATCCATCTAGTCGGGGAGAGACCCAGTACTTC.

The DNA of the CDR3 is TGTGCCTGGAGTGACGGGGGGGCTAACATTCAGTACTTC. Protein product: CAWSDGGANIQYF. The chain combines TRBV30 with TRBJ2-4; TRBD2 agrees at 8 bases. Trimming at V came to 1 base and at J to 7 bases, leaving 3 bases not matched to a gene. The germline gives CDR1 GTSNPN, CDR2 SVGIG (reference sequence). CDR3 length: 13 amino acids.

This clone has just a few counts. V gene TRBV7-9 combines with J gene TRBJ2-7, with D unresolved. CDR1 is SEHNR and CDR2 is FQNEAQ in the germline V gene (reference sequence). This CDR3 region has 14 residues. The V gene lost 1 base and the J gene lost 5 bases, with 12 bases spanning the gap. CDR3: CASSLVKDVHEQYF. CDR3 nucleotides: TGTGCCAGCAGCTTAGTAAAAGATGTCCACGAGCAGTACTTC.

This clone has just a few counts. The chain's CDR3 is CASSLSSRNEAFF. Written as DNA, the CDR3 is TGTGCCAGCAGTTTATCGTCCCGGAATGAAGCTTTCTTT. The genes are TRBV27 and TRBJ1-1; D uncertain. Looked up from germline, CDR1 is MNHEY and CDR2 is SMNVEV (reference sequence). V was cut by 0 bases and J by 7 bases, with 9 bases left in between. CDR3 length: 13 residues.

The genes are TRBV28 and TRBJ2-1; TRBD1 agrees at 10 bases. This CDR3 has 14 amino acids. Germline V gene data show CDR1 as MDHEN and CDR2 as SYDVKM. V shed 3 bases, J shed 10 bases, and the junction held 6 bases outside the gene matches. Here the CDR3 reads CASSLTGGEYEQFF. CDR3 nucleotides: TGTGCCAGCAGTTTGACAGGGGGCGAATACGAGCAGTTCTTC.

The CDR3, as DNA: TGTGCCAGCAGTGATGAAAAAACAGGGCTCGGAGGCTACACCTTC. As protein: CASSDEKTGLGGYTF. J is TRBJ1-2 and V is TRBV25-1; D is perhaps TRBD1 (6 bases). Germline loops: CDR1 MGHDK, CDR2 SYGVNS. The length of the CDR3 is 15 residues. V was trimmed by 3 bases and J by 8 bases, leaving 19 bases between them.

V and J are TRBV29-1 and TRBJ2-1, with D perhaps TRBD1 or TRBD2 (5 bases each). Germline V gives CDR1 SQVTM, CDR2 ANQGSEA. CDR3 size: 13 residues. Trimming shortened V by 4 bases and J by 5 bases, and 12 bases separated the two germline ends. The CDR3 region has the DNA TGCAGCGTTGCTGGGGGACCGCACAATGAGCAGTTCTTC. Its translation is CSVAGGPHNEQFF.

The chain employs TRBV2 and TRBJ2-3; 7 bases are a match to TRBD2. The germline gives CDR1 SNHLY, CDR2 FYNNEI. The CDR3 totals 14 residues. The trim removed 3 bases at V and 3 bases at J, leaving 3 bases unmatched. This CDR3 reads CASSDRGETDTQYF. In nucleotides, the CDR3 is TGTGCCAGCAGTGACCGGGGGGAGACAGATACGCAGTATTTT.

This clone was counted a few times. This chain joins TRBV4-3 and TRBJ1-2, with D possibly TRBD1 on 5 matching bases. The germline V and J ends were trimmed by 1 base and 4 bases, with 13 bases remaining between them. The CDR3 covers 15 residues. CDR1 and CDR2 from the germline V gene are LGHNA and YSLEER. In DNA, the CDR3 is TGCGCCAGCAGCCAAGGTCTCGGGACTTCCTATGGCTACACCTTC. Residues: CASSQGLGTSYGYTF.

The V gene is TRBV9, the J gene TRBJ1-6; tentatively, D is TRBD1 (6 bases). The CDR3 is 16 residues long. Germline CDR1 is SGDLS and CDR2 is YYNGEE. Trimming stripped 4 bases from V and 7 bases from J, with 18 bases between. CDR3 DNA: TGTGCCAGCAGCCCGCTGGGGGGGCAAGGGAATTCACCCCTCCACTTT. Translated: CASSPLGGQGNSPLHF.

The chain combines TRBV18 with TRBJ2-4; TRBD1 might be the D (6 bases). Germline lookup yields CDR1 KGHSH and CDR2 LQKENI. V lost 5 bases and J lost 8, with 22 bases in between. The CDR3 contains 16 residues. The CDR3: CASSSQSTGPRDIQYF. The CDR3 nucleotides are TGTGCCAGCTCATCCCAGTCGACAGGCCCTCGAGACATTCAGTACTTC.

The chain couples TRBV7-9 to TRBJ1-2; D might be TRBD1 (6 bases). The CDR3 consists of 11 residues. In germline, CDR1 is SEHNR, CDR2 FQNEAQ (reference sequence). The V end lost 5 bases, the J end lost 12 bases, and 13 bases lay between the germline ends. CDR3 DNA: TGTGCCAGCAGCCCCGGGGGGCAACACACCTTC. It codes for CASSPGGQHTF.

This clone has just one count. The CDR3 DNA reads TGCGCCAGCGGGCAATGGCGGGCGACCTACAATGAGCAGTTCTTC. Encoded protein: CASGQWRATYNEQFF. The chain is built from TRBV4-3 and TRBJ2-1, with a weak D call TRBD2 (5 bases). CDR3 length: 15 amino acids. The germline V gene encodes CDR1 LGHNA and CDR2 YSLEER. Trimming took off 8 bases at V and 2 bases at J, with 16 bases between the two ends.

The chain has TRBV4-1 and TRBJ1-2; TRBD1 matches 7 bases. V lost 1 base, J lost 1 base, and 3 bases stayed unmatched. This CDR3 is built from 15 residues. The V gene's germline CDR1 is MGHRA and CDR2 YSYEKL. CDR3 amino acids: CASSQGDSLNYGYTF. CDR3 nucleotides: TGCGCCAGCAGCCAAGGGGACAGCCTTAACTATGGCTACACCTTC.

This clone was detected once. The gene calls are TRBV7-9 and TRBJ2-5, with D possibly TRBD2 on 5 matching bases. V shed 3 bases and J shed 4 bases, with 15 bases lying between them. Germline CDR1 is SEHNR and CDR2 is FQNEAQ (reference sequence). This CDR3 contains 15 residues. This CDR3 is CASSFKFLEGETQYF. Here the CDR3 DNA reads TGTGCCAGCAGCTTTAAATTTTTAGAGGGAGAGACCCAGTACTTC.